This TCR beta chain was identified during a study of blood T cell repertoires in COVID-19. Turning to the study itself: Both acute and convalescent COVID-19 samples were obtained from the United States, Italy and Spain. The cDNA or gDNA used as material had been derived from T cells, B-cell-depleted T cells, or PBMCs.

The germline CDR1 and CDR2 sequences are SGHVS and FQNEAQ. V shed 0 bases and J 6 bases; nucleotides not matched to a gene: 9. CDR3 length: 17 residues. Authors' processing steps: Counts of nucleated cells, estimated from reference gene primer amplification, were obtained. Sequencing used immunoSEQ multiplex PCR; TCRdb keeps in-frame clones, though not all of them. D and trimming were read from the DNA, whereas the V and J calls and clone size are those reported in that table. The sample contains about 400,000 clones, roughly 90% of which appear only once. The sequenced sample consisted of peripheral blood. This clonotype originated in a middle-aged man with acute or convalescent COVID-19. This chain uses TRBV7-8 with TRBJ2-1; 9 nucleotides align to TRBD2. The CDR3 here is CASSLARGLAGSNEQFF. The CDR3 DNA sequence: TGTGCCAGCAGCTTAGCCCGAGGGCTAGCGGGGAGCAATGAGCAGTTCTTC.